Presented here are 29 T cell receptor beta chains from one specimen sequenced in a study of breast tumors, draining lymph nodes, adjacent tissues. TCRdb re-analysed the multiplex PCR reads in MiXCR, keeping a single row per CDR3 protein. The sample contains about 200,000 distinct CDR3 sequences, 34% of which appear only once. Breast cancer patients provided tissue from their axillary draining lymph nodes. The sequenced sample consisted of axillary lymph node tissue. Receptor source: a female donor with breast cancer. Some clones in this sample may be carry-over from other donors' samples.

J is TRBJ2-5 and V is TRBV20-1; TRBD1 agrees at 8 bases. The CDR3 runs to 13 residues. Germline V lookup: CDR1 DFQATT, CDR2 SNEGSKA (reference sequence). V lost 2 bases, J lost 9 bases, and 8 bases stayed unmatched. As DNA, the CDR3 is TGCAGTGCTAGAAGACAGGGGTTAGTGCCCCAGTACTTC. Translated, it gives CSARRQGLVPQYF.

V is TRBV11-2 and J is TRBJ2-6; possibly TRBD1 for D (6 bases). The V and J ends lost 1 base and 2 bases respectively, with 9 bases between them. Germline V gives CDR1 SGHAT, CDR2 FQNNGV. CDR3 size: 16 residues. The CDR3 is CASSLGGQTGANVLTF. Here the CDR3 DNA reads TGTGCCAGCAGCTTAGGGGGGCAGACTGGGGCCAACGTCCTGACTTTC.

The rearrangement joins TRBV9 to TRBJ1-1; no firm D call. The V end was cut by 4 bases, the J end by 4 bases, with 8 bases between. Per germline, CDR1 SGDLS and CDR2 YYNGEE. CDR3 length: 12 amino acids. CDR3 DNA: TGTGCCAGCAGCTATTTACGCACTGAAGCTTTCTTT. Residues: CASSYLRTEAFF.

This chain uses TRBV20-1 with TRBJ2-7; 12 bases fit TRBD2. The V gene end was trimmed by 1 base and the J gene end by 7 bases; junction bases not matched to a gene: 11. Germline values: CDR1 DFQATT, CDR2 SNEGSKA (reference sequence). This CDR3 has 16 residues. The CDR3 sequence is CSARVSWTSGEGEQYF. As DNA, the CDR3 is TGCAGTGCTAGAGTTTCATGGACTAGCGGGGAGGGGGAGCAGTACTTC.

The V call is TRBV7-2, the J call TRBJ2-1; 11 bases align to TRBD1. Per germline, CDR1 SGHTA and CDR2 FQGNSA. V lost 5 bases to trimming and J lost 7 bases; unmatched junction nucleotides: 10. The CDR3 is 16 amino acids. The CDR3 loop reads CASSRSRTGGRNEQFF. DNA for the CDR3: TGTGCCAGCAGCCGCTCCAGGACAGGGGGCAGGAATGAGCAGTTCTTC. The entire variable domain, with the rest obtained from reference TRBV7-2 and TRBJ2-1, is as follows: GAGVSQSPSNKVTEKGKDVELRCDPISGHTALYWYRQSLGQGLEFLIYFQGNSAPDKSGLPSDRFSAERTGGSVSTLTIQRTQQEDSAVYLCASSRSRTGGRNEQFFGPGTRLTVL.

This clonotype was seen a handful of times. Germline is not matched at one junction end, which may reflect a read error. V and J are TRBV7-6 and TRBJ1-3; weak D call: TRBD1 (6 bases). The CDR3 is made up of 17 amino acids. Germline CDR1 SGHVS, CDR2 FNYEAQ. For the CDR3, the DNA is TGTGCCAGCACCCTAGGGGGAGGGGGTGTCACTGGAAACCCCATATATTTT. This codes for CASTLGGGGVTGNPIYF.

The chain recombines TRBV6-4 with TRBJ2-2, with D unresolved. The CDR3 has 14 residues. Between the trimmed V and J ends, which lost 5 bases and 0 bases, there was a span of 7 bases. Looked up from germline, CDR1 is MRHNA and CDR2 is SNTAGT. Here the CDR3 DNA reads TGTGCCAGCAGTTTCGGGTCGAACACCGGGGAGCTGTTTTTT. Its protein product is CASSFGSNTGELFF.

On this clonotype itself: This may be a read error: a much more frequent sequence differs by one nucleotide. Here the CDR3 DNA reads TGTGCCAGCAGCGCGTACTGGCTAGCGGGACTCTACAATGAGCAGTTCTTC. The encoded protein is CASSAYWLAGLYNEQFF. The rearrangement links TRBV7-9 to TRBJ2-1; TRBD2 agrees at 9 bases. Germline lookup yields CDR1 SEHNR and CDR2 FQNEAQ (reference sequence). The length of the CDR3 is 17 residues. The junction had 11 bases not matched to a gene; V was cut back by 5 bases and J by 3 bases.

This clonotype has a count of ten or more. The chain combines TRBV7-6 with TRBJ2-1, with TRBD2 identical over 14 bases. V was clipped by 2 bases and J by 6 bases; unmatched bases: 6. The CDR3 consists of 17 residues. Germline CDR1 is SGHVS and CDR2 is FNYEAQ. In DNA form, the CDR3 reads TGTGCCAGCAGCTTACGGACTAGCGGGGGGCTTAGCAATGAGCAGTTCTTC. Its protein product is CASSLRTSGGLSNEQFF.

This chain joins TRBV7-2 and TRBJ2-4; 12 nucleotides line up with TRBD2. This CDR3 has 19 amino acids. V gave up 4 bases and J gave up 0 bases; unmatched junction bases: 10. Germline V gene lookup returns CDR1 SGHTA and CDR2 FQGNSA. The CDR3 loop is CASSSHGTSGLLAKNIQYF. CDR3 coding DNA: TGTGCCAGCAGCTCCCATGGGACTAGCGGGCTGCTAGCCAAAAACATTCAGTACTTC.

This clonotype was seen many times. The chain links TRBV6-6 to TRBJ2-7, with 11 bases matching TRBD1. The CDR3 sequence is 15 residues long. Trimming took 6 bases from V and 3 from J; bases not matched to a gene: 7. Per the germline V gene, CDR1 is MNHNY and CDR2 is SVGAGI (reference sequence). The CDR3 is CASRPGTGGNYEQYF. The CDR3 DNA follows: TGTGCCAGCAGGCCCGGGACAGGGGGTAACTACGAGCAGTACTTC.

A word on this clonotype: In this CDR3 the conserved last residue, phenylalanine or tryptophan, is missing, so a read error is likely. CDR3 nucleotide sequence: TGTGCCAGCAGCTTGACAGGGAGCTCCTACGAGCAGTTCCTC. It encodes CASSLTGSSYEQFL. The chain is built from TRBV7-2 and TRBJ2-1; 7 nucleotides match TRBD1. CDR1 and CDR2 (germline): SGHTA, FQGNSA. The V segment lost 3 bases and the J segment 10 bases; nucleotides outside the gene matches: 9. This CDR3 spans 14 amino acids.

This clonotype was picked up many times. CDR3 sequence: CAVARGLNNSPLHF. The CDR3 nucleotides are TGTGCCGTAGCCAGGGGGCTAAATAATTCACCCCTCCACTTT. The chain links TRBV6-1 to TRBJ1-6; 8 bases agree with TRBD1. CDR3 length equals 14 residues. The ends lost 11 bases at V and 5 bases at J; junction bases unmatched: 8. Germline loops: CDR1 MNHNS, CDR2 SASEGT.

The chain combines TRBV5-6 with TRBJ2-4; possibly TRBD2 for D (7 bases). CDR3 length equals 13 residues. CDR1 SGHDT and CDR2 YYEEEE come from the germline V gene. V dropped 2 bases and J dropped 7 bases, with 10 bases sitting between them. Here the CDR3 DNA reads TGTGCCAGCAGCTTAGGGGGGGGGAACATTCAGTACTTC. It is translated as CASSLGGGNIQYF.

The chain links TRBV5-5 to TRBJ1-2; the D gene is possibly TRBD1 (6 bases). V was pared by 2 bases and J by 5 bases, with 19 bases between. CDR1 SGHKS and CDR2 YYEKEE come from the germline V gene (reference sequence). The CDR3 sequence is 16 residues long. In DNA form, the CDR3 reads TGTGCCAGCAGCTTAAGGGAGGGGGGGGCAAGTTATGGCTACACCTTC. It specifies CASSLREGGASYGYTF.

This clonotype was observed at least ten times. The rearrangement uses TRBV7-2 and TRBJ2-3; 11 nucleotides agree with TRBD2. The CDR3 is made up of 16 amino acids. Trimming at V came to 1 base and at J to 7 bases, leaving 7 bases not matched to a gene. The germline V gene encodes CDR1 SGHTA and CDR2 FQGNSA. This CDR3 is CASSLVSGGGLNTQYF. The DNA for the CDR3 is TGTGCCAGCAGCTTAGTTAGCGGGGGGGGCCTCAATACGCAGTATTTT.

This clonotype occurred many times. The chain links TRBV2 to TRBJ1-6; 9 nucleotides agree with TRBD1. The CDR3 is 14 amino acids. The J segment lost 7 bases and the V segment lost 6 bases, leaving 4 bases of the junction unmatched. Germline lookup yields CDR1 SNHLY and CDR2 FYNNEI. The CDR3 nucleotides are TGTGCCAGCAGGGCGACAGGGGGAAATTCACCCCTCCACTTT. Translated, it gives CASRATGGNSPLHF. Complete variable domain (other parts from reference TRBV2 and TRBJ1-6): EPEVTQTPSHQVTQMGQEVILRCVPISNHLYFYWYRQILGQKVEFLVSFYNNEISEKSEIFDDQFSVERPDGSNFTLKIRSTKLEDSAMYFCASRATGGNSPLHFGNGTRLTVT.

On this clonotype itself: The final CDR3 position lacks the conserved phenylalanine or tryptophan, pointing to a likely read error. The DNA is left out, because the CDR3 cannot be placed on it with certainty; the CDR3 is given as TCRdb lists it. The V gene is TRBV2, the J gene TRBJ2-6; the D segment call TRBD2 is taken from the table without a DNA check. Including both end residues, the CDR3 is 9 amino acids long. The germline CDR1 and CDR2 sequences are SNHLY and FYNNEI. The CDR3 region is CASRPAGRQ.

The chain combines TRBV7-2 with TRBJ1-1; unclear D gene. V lost 1 base, J lost 4 bases, and 4 bases lay in between. The germline gives CDR1 SGHTA, CDR2 FQGNSA. The CDR3 totals 12 residues. The CDR3 DNA sequence: TGTGCCAGCAGCTTAGTCCGCACTGAAGCTTTCTTT. It encodes CASSLVRTEAFF.

Remarks on this clonotype: This may stem from a read error, because a much larger clone lies one nucleotide away. The V gene is TRBV11-3, the J gene TRBJ2-1; weak D call: TRBD2 (6 bases). Per the germline V gene, CDR1 is SGHNT and CDR2 is YENEEA. V lost 4 bases to trimming and J lost 7 bases, with 17 bases between them. The CDR3 contains 15 residues. The CDR3 sequence is CASSSALAARNEQFF. The CDR3 nucleotides read TGTGCCAGCAGCTCGGCCTTAGCGGCAAGGAATGAGCAGTTCTTC.

This clonotype was counted ten times or more. The CDR3 sequence is CASSTSGRAEQFF. The DNA for the CDR3 is TGTGCCAGCAGCACTAGCGGGAGGGCAGAGCAGTTCTTC. The V and J genes are TRBV7-3 and TRBJ2-1, with 13 bases that match TRBD2. Trimming took 5 bases from V and 10 from J; bases not matched to a gene: 2. Germline V gene sequence: CDR1 SGHTA, CDR2 FQGTGA. The CDR3 has 13 amino acids.

A word on this clonotype: A much larger clone lies a single base off, so this may be a read error. The chain has TRBV5-8 and TRBJ2-1; D is unresolved. CDR3 length: 16 residues. Germline lookup yields CDR1 SGHTS and CDR2 YDEGEE. The DNA of the CDR3 is TGCGCCAGCAGCCCGTGGAGCGCGACTTCCTACAATGAGCAGTTCTTC. It yields the protein CASSPWSATSYNEQFF. Full variable domain (missing parts from reference TRBV5-8 and TRBJ2-1): EAGVTQSPTHLIKTRGQQATLRCSPISGHTSVYWYQQALGLGLQFLLWYDEGEERNRGNFPPRFSGRQFPNYSSELNVNALELEDSALYLCASSPWSATSYNEQFFGPGTRLTVL.

This clonotype was counted ten times or more. The chain has TRBV10-2 and TRBJ2-3, with 7 nucleotides matching TRBD2. V gave up 2 bases and J gave up 0 bases; unmatched junction bases: 2. The CDR3 length is 15 residues. Germline V gene sequence: CDR1 WSHSY, CDR2 SAAADI. The CDR3 DNA follows: TGCGCCAGCAGTGAGACTAGCGCGAGCACAGATACGCAGTATTTT. Its protein is CASSETSASTDTQYF.

This clonotype was recorded at least ten times. CDR3 residues: CASSPLAGGGETQYF. The CDR3, as DNA: TGTGCCAGCAGCCCCCTAGCGGGGGGTGGAGAGACCCAGTACTTC. The chain has TRBV7-3 and TRBJ2-5; TRBD2 aligns across 11 bases. With 5 bases clipped from V and 4 bases from J, the junction kept 6 bases outside the gene matches. Looked up from germline, CDR1 is SGHTA and CDR2 is FQGTGA. CDR3 size: 15 residues.

This clonotype was picked up many times. The chain couples TRBV20-1 to TRBJ1-4; TRBD1 might be the D (6 bases). The germline V and J ends were trimmed by 6 bases and 3 bases, with 17 bases remaining between them. This CDR3 has 15 residues. Germline V gene sequence: CDR1 DFQATT, CDR2 SNEGSKA (reference sequence). CDR3 region: CSAIGGPGANEKLFF. CDR3 sequence (DNA): TGCAGTGCCATCGGCGGACCAGGGGCTAATGAAAAACTGTTTTTT.

This clonotype occurred a few times. Just one base apart from a much larger clone, this may be a read error. The V gene is TRBV9, the J gene TRBJ1-2; unclear D gene. The CDR3 loop spans 14 amino acids. Trimming cost V 0 bases and J 2 bases, with 8 bases left between them. Germline CDR1 SGDLS, CDR2 YYNGEE. The CDR3 region is CASSVGARNYGYTF. Written as DNA, the CDR3 is TGTGCCAGCAGCGTAGGTGCACGCAACTATGGCTACACCTTC.

This clonotype was found many times. The V call is TRBV4-1, the J call TRBJ1-2, with 7 bases lining up with TRBD1. The CDR3 runs 14 residues. V lost 0 bases to trimming and J lost 5 bases; unmatched junction nucleotides: 3. CDR1 and CDR2 from the germline V gene are MGHRA and YSYEKL. The CDR3 loop is CASSQEDRKYGYTF. The CDR3 bases are TGCGCCAGCAGCCAAGAGGACAGGAAGTATGGCTACACCTTC.

This clonotype was detected ten times or more. A read error may produce the germline difference seen at one junction end. The chain uses TRBV2 and TRBJ2-7; 12 bases align to TRBD2. This CDR3 spans 13 amino acids. Germline V gene lookup returns CDR1 SNHLY and CDR2 FYNNEI. Written as DNA, the CDR3 is TGTGCCAGCAGTGAACTCTGGACTAGCGGGATCCTATTC. Translated, it gives CASSELWTSGILF.

Remarks on this clonotype: A much larger clone is a single base away; this may be a read error. This sequence joins TRBV12-5 and TRBJ2-2, with D possibly matching TRBD2 (5 bases). Germline V lookup: CDR1 LGHNT, CDR2 FRNRAP. Between the trimmed V and J ends, which lost 3 bases and 5 bases, there was a span of 7 bases. There are 13 residues in the CDR3. The chain's CDR3 is CASGFGETGELFF. The CDR3 DNA sequence: TGTGCTAGTGGTTTCGGGGAAACCGGGGAGCTGTTTTTT.